This entry lists 29 T cell receptor beta chains sequenced from one sample in a study of blood T cell repertoires in COVID-19 (dated by TCRdb to 2020 to 2021). Library preparation used the immunoSEQ multiplex PCR assay. Imported from immuneACCESS, the table was reduced by TCRdb to in-frame sequences with V and J called. These copies leave out some clones; in studies compared against another copy, an unresolved V gene accounts for under half, and the cause of the remainder is not known. For this sample there are over 200,000 clones; around nine tenths appear just once. Clones ranked in the top ten supply roughly 9.8% of the sample. Sequenced sample: peripheral blood. The receptors derive from a man in his forties who had recovered from COVID-19.

This clone was counted a single time. CDR3 sequence: CASKGTTLNTEAFF. The CDR3 region has the DNA TGTGCCAGTAAAGGGACTACCTTGAACACTGAAGCTTTCTTT. The rearrangement links TRBV19 to TRBJ1-1, with a possible D match to TRBD1 (5 bases). This CDR3 is 14 amino acids long. CDR1 is LNHDA and CDR2 is SQIVND in the germline V gene (reference sequence). V lost 7 bases to trimming and J lost 0 bases, with 12 bases between them.

This clone is a singleton in its sample. V and J are TRBV4-2 and TRBJ2-7; a weak D match, TRBD2 (7 bases). Germline assignment: CDR1 LGHNA and CDR2 YNFKEQ. CDR3 length equals 17 residues. V was cut by 3 bases and J by 2 bases, with 20 bases left in between. The CDR3 nucleotides are TGTGCCAGCAGCCAGTCAAGGGGGGGCGCTGGGCCCTACGAGCAGTACTTC. Protein sequence: CASSQSRGGAGPYEQYF.

V is TRBV7-6 and J is TRBJ2-3; D is possibly TRBD1 (6 bases). V dropped 4 bases and J dropped 4 bases, with 15 bases sitting between them. The germline V gene encodes CDR1 SGHVS and CDR2 FNYEAQ. This CDR3 region has 15 residues. The DNA for the CDR3 is TGTGCCAGCAGCTATGGGGCAGGGGTTGCAGATACGCAGTATTTT. This gives the protein CASSYGAGVADTQYF.

The V call is TRBV2, the J call TRBJ2-3; 7 positions agree with TRBD1. The CDR3 spans 14 residues. The V segment lost 4 bases and the J segment 0 bases; nucleotides outside the gene matches: 1. Germline V gene data show CDR1 as SNHLY and CDR2 as FYNNEI. CDR3 DNA: TGTGCCAGCAGTGGGACAGGAAGCACAGATACGCAGTATTTT. The encoded protein is CASSGTGSTDTQYF.

The chain recombines TRBV5-4 with TRBJ1-2; 11 bases line up with TRBD1. J was trimmed by 3 bases and V by 4 bases; bases with no gene match: 5. Germline V gene data show CDR1 as SGHNT and CDR2 as YYREEE (reference sequence). This CDR3 comprises 15 residues. The CDR3 coding sequence is TGTGCCAGCAGCGCCGGGACAGGGGGGTACTATGGCTACACCTTC. Residues: CASSAGTGGYYGYTF.

This chain uses TRBV15 with TRBJ1-1; D is perhaps TRBD1 (6 bases). Germline CDR1 and CDR2: LNHNV and YYDKDF (reference sequence). CDR3 length equals 14 residues. Trimming cost V 4 bases and J 4 bases, with 13 bases left between them. The CDR3 DNA sequence: TGTGCCACCAGCATTTTCGGACAGCGCACTGAAGCTTTCTTT. It specifies CATSIFGQRTEAFF.

The chain recombines TRBV6-2 or TRBV6-3 with TRBJ2-6, with D possibly TRBD2 on 5 matching bases. CDR3 length: 15 amino acids. Trimming shortened V by 5 bases and J by 7 bases, and 15 bases separated the two germline ends. The germline V gene encodes CDR1 MNHEY and CDR2 SVGEGT. For the CDR3, the DNA is TGTGCCAGCAGTGTCGAGGGTGAGAGAGCCAACGTCCTGACTTTC. Translating it yields CASSVEGERANVLTF.

CDR3 DNA sequence: TGTGCCAGCAGCTTAGGGCTAGCGACGGACAATGAGCAGTTCTTC. This codes for CASSLGLATDNEQFF. The chain combines TRBV13 with TRBJ2-1; possibly TRBD2 for D (6 bases). Germline CDR1 reads PRHDT; CDR2 reads FYEKMQ (reference sequence). The CDR3 has 15 residues. The V gene lost 0 bases and the J gene lost 5 bases, with 11 bases spanning the gap.

The chain carries TRBV7-2 and TRBJ2-2, with 9 nucleotides matching TRBD1. Unmatched junction bases numbered 2, after V lost 5 bases and J lost 4 bases. The CDR3 sequence is 14 residues long. CDR1 is SGHTA, CDR2 FQGNSA, per germline. CDR3: CASSPGQGTGELFF. In DNA, the CDR3 is TGTGCCAGCAGCCCGGGACAGGGCACCGGGGAGCTGTTTTTT.

The chain couples TRBV10-3 to TRBJ2-1, with 7 bases fitting TRBD2. Trimming cost V 5 bases and J 5 bases; bases outside gene matches: 12. CDR1 ENHRY and CDR2 SYGVKD come from the germline V gene. The CDR3 sequence is 16 residues long. This CDR3 is CAISTPGTNNHNEQFF. CDR3 sequence (DNA): TGTGCCATCAGTACACCCGGGACTAACAATCACAATGAGCAGTTCTTC.

J is TRBJ2-1 and V is TRBV7-6, with 7 bases identical to TRBD2. The V gene end was trimmed by 4 bases and the J gene end by 15 bases; junction bases not matched to a gene: 18. The CDR3 is 15 amino acids. Germline-derived CDR1 and CDR2 are SGHVS and FNYEAQ. CDR3 nucleotide sequence: TGTGCCAGCAGCTCCCGCGCTCCCGGGGCGGGAGAACTGTTCTTC. Protein: CASSSRAPGAGELFF.

The chain links TRBV7-2 to TRBJ1-3; D is perhaps TRBD1 (5 bases). There are 16 residues in the CDR3. V lost 5 bases and J lost 0, with 14 bases in between. Per germline, CDR1 SGHTA and CDR2 FQGNSA. The CDR3 DNA reads TGTGCCAGCAGCCTCGGCGGCGGGGGCTCTGGAAACACCATATATTTT. Translated: CASSLGGGGSGNTIYF.

Details on this clone: This sample includes further DNA sequences coding for the same CDR3. The chain has TRBV7-8 and TRBJ1-4; TRBD1 matches at 8 bases. CDR3 length: 15 residues. V dropped 1 base and J dropped 8; count of bases not matched to a gene: 6. CDR1 and CDR2 (germline): SGHVS, FQNEAQ. CDR3 coding DNA: TGTGCCAGCAGCTTAGTAGGACAGGGCAGCGAAAAACTGTTTTTT. It codes for CASSLVGQGSEKLFF.

This chain links TRBV1 with TRBJ2-3; the table's D call, TRBD2, was not checked against the DNA. TRBV1 is reported as a pseudogene. This CDR3 region has 14 residues. The CDR3 DNA is TGCACCGCCCCGACTAGCGGGAGAGGAGATACGCAGTATTTT. This sequence encodes CTAPTSGRGDTQYF.

The rearrangement joins TRBV13 to TRBJ2-7, with TRBD2 identical over 9 bases. CDR1 is PRHDT and CDR2 is FYEKMQ in the germline V gene (reference sequence). With 3 bases clipped from V and 4 bases from J, the junction kept 7 bases outside the gene matches. The length of the CDR3 is 15 residues. CDR3 nucleotide sequence: TGTGCCAGCAGCTTGGACCTAGCGGGACGGTACGAGCAGTACTTC. Amino acid sequence: CASSLDLAGRYEQYF.

This rearrangement joins TRBV9 to TRBJ2-3; 8 nucleotides align to TRBD2. J gave up 5 bases and V 3 bases, and 11 bases lay outside the gene matches. In germline, CDR1 is SGDLS, CDR2 YYNGEE. The CDR3 spans 16 residues. This CDR3 reads CASSARGAGGGDTQYF. The CDR3 DNA follows: TGTGCCAGCAGCGCGCGAGGGGCGGGGGGCGGAGATACGCAGTATTTT.

V gene TRBV5-8 combines with J gene TRBJ2-7, with D perhaps matching TRBD1 (6 bases). CDR1 is SGHTS and CDR2 is YDEGEE in the germline V gene. The CDR3 has 16 residues. Trimming removed 4 bases from V and 3 bases from J, with 20 bases in between. DNA of the CDR3: TGTGCCAGCAGCGCATACCCCAGGGGACCGGACTACGAGCAGTACTTC. It specifies CASSAYPRGPDYEQYF.

The chain employs TRBV18 and TRBJ1-2; D is undetermined. Germline CDR1 is KGHSH and CDR2 is LQKENI. The ends were cut back, 1 base at V and 6 bases at J, with 15 bases in the middle. CDR3 length: 15 residues. CDR3 protein: CASSPLASPSNGYTF. DNA for the CDR3: TGTGCCAGCTCACCACTCGCGTCCCCCTCCAATGGCTACACCTTC.

V and J are TRBV11-2 and TRBJ2-2, with 9 bases that match TRBD1. The V segment lost 4 bases and the J segment 4 bases; nucleotides outside the gene matches: 7. Germline V gene lookup returns CDR1 SGHAT and CDR2 FQNNGV. The CDR3 spans 16 residues. DNA of the CDR3: TGTGCCAGCAGCTCCCCCACAGGGGGCAGCACCGGGGAGCTGTTTTTT. Protein product: CASSSPTGGSTGELFF.

Only one count was recorded for this clone. The V gene is TRBV2, the J gene TRBJ1-2; D uncertain. V was pared by 7 bases and J by 1 base, with 16 bases between. The CDR3 length is 15 residues. Germline V CDR1 and CDR2: SNHLY, FYNNEI. The CDR3 region has the DNA TGTGCCAGCACCCCCCGGGAGTCCTTTAACTATGGCTACACCTTC. Its translation: CASTPRESFNYGYTF.

The rearrangement joins TRBV5-4 to TRBJ2-7; a possible D gene is TRBD1 (5 bases). Trimming cost V 0 bases and J 7 bases, with 5 bases left between them. The germline CDR1 and CDR2 sequences are SGHNT and YYREEE (reference sequence). This CDR3 has 11 residues. The CDR3 DNA is TGTGCCAGCAGCTTGGGACAGGAGCAGTACTTC. It specifies CASSLGQEQYF.

This chain links TRBV7-9 with TRBJ1-2, with 10 bases matching TRBD1. Losses at the gene ends were 0 bases for V and 1 base for J; bases not matched to a gene: 8. Per the germline V gene, CDR1 is SEHNR and CDR2 is FQNEAQ (reference sequence). CDR3 length: 18 amino acids. The CDR3 protein is CASSLAFEWDRGNYGYTF. In nucleotides, the CDR3 is TGTGCCAGCAGCTTAGCGTTTGAGTGGGACAGGGGTAACTATGGCTACACCTTC.

This clone was picked up one time. The chain joins TRBV10-3 to TRBJ2-7; the D gene is possibly TRBD2 (6 bases). The V and J ends lost 0 bases and 0 bases respectively, with 21 bases between them. The CDR3 sequence is 19 residues long. Germline-derived CDR1 and CDR2 are ENHRY and SYGVKD. The chain's CDR3 is CAISESGGAGLPSSYEQYF. The DNA of the CDR3 is TGTGCCATCAGTGAGTCCGGAGGGGCTGGGCTACCGAGCTCCTACGAGCAGTACTTC.

V is TRBV11-2 and J is TRBJ2-7, with 8 bases that match TRBD1. The CDR3 loop spans 15 amino acids. V trimming: 5 bases; J trimming: 0 bases; junction bases outside the gene matches: 6. Germline CDR1 is SGHAT and CDR2 is FQNNGV. The CDR3 region has the DNA TGTGCCAGCAGCAGGGACAGGCGACACTCCTACGAGCAGTACTTC. This sequence encodes CASSRDRRHSYEQYF.

This chain joins TRBV19 and TRBJ1-2, with a weak D call TRBD1 (6 bases). The V and J ends lost 7 bases and 4 bases respectively, with 10 bases between them. The germline gives CDR1 LNHDA, CDR2 SQIVND (reference sequence). This CDR3 has 12 residues. The CDR3 DNA reads TGTGCCAGTAAGGACAGCCCCTATGGCTACACCTTC. This encodes CASKDSPYGYTF.

The rearrangement uses TRBV10-1 and TRBJ2-7; tentatively, D is TRBD1 (6 bases). The V gene's germline CDR1 is WNHNN and CDR2 SYGVQD (reference sequence). The CDR3 sequence is 12 residues long. Deletions cut 6 bases from V and 7 bases from J, with 13 bases between. The CDR3 DNA follows: TGCGCCAGCAGGGGGGAAACAGGGGAGCAGTACTTC. Translated, it gives CASRGETGEQYF.

The genes are TRBV27 and TRBJ1-5, with D possibly being TRBD1 (5 bases). The V end lost 2 bases, the J end lost 6 bases, and 11 bases lay between the germline ends. Germline assignment: CDR1 MNHEY and CDR2 SMNVEV (reference sequence). The CDR3 covers 14 residues. CDR3 in amino acids: CASSLTGGTQPQHF. The CDR3 DNA reads TGTGCCAGCAGTTTAACGGGGGGGACTCAGCCCCAGCATTTT.

The genes are TRBV5-1 and TRBJ1-1; D gene ambiguous. The CDR3 has 14 residues. V lost 6 bases and J lost 1, with 13 bases in between. CDR1 SGHRS and CDR2 YFSETQ come from the germline V gene. In DNA, the CDR3 is TGCGCCAGCACCCCAGACAATTCGAACACTGAAGCTTTCTTT. Encoded protein: CASTPDNSNTEAFF.

The chain is built from TRBV12-5 and TRBJ1-2, with 8 bases fitting TRBD1. Germline CDR1 LGHNT, CDR2 FRNRAP. This CDR3 is built from 17 residues. V lost 0 bases to trimming and J lost 7 bases; unmatched junction nucleotides: 13. The CDR3 sequence: CASGLVQGASLVGGYTF. The CDR3 bases are TGTGCTAGTGGTTTGGTCCAGGGGGCGAGTCTAGTCGGTGGCTACACCTTC.